The clone carrying this T cell receptor beta chain was counted once. Its specificity is unknown. The sample originates from a study of cytomegalovirus exposure and HLA in healthy donors. Study-wide results and caveats: Follow-up analysis later connected one missense variant in DCLRE1C with trimming of TCR beta V- and J-genes. Further analysis was carried out later, and it showed several of the most significant clusters appearing linked to common viral pathogens.

The study ran its PCR with 60 Vbeta and 13 Jbeta primers. Some clones are missing from TCRdb's copy, which holds only in-frame ones; the method was immunoSEQ multiplex PCR. The sample holds 310,000 or so clones; about 90% are singletons and the top ten take approximately 2.2%. Germline lookup yields CDR1 SGHVS and CDR2 FNYEAQ. The CDR3 length is 14 residues. The ends lost 4 bases at V and 7 bases at J; junction bases unmatched: 4. This receptor was identified in a woman under 30 in good health and CMV-seronegative. The chain has TRBV7-6 and TRBJ1-6; 7 nucleotides agree with TRBD1. The material sequenced was PBMCs. CDR3 nucleotide sequence: TGTGCCAGCAGCTCGGACAGGCCGAATTCACCCCTCCACTTT. It codes for CASSSDRPNSPLHF.